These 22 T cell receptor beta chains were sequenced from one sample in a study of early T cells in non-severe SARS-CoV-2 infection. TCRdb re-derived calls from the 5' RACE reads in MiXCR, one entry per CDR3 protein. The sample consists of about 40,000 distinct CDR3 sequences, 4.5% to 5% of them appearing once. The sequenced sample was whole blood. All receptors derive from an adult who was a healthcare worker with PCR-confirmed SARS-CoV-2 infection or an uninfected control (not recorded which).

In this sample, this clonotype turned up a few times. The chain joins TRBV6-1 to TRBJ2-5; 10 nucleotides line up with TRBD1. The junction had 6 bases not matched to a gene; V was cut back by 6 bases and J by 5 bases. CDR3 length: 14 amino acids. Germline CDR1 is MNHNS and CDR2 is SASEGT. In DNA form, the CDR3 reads TGTGCCAGCAGGACAGGGGGCGTTTATGAGACCCAGTACTTC. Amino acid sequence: CASRTGGVYETQYF.

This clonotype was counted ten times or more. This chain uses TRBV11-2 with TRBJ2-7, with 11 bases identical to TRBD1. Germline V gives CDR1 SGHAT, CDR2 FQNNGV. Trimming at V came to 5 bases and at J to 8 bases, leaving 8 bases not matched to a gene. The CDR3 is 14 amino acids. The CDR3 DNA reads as TGTGCCAGCAGCCAGGGACAGGGGGTCATAAAGCAGTACTTC. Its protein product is CASSQGQGVIKQYF.

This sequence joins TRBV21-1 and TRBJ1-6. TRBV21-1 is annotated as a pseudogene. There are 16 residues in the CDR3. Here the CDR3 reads CAKHGKPSSYNSPLHF. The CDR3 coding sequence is TGTGCCAAACATGGTAAACCTAGCTCCTATAATTCACCCCTCCACTTT.

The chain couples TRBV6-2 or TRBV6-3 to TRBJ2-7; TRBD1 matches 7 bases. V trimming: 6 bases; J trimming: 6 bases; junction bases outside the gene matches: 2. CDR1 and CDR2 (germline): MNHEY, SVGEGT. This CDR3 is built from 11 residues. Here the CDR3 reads CASSDRVEQYF. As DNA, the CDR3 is TGTGCCAGCAGCGACAGGGTCGAGCAGTACTTC.

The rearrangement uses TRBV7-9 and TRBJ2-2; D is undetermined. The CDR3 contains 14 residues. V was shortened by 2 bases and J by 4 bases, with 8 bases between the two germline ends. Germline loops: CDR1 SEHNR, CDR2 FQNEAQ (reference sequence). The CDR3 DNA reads TGTGCCAGCAGCTTAAATGGGCCCACCGGGGAGCTGTTTTTT. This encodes CASSLNGPTGELFF.

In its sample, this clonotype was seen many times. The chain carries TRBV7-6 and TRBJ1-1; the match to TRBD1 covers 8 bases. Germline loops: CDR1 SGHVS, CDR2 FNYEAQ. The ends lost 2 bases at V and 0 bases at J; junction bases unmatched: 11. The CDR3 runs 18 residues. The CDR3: CASSLRAGTGRMNTEAFF. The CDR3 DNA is TGTGCCAGCAGCTTAAGGGCCGGGACAGGTAGGATGAACACTGAAGCTTTCTTT. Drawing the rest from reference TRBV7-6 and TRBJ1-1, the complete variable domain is GAGVSQSPRYKVTKRGQDVALRCDPISGHVSLYWYRQALGQGPEFLTYFNYEAQQDKSGLPNDRFSAERPEGSISTLTIQRTEQRDSAMYRCASSLRAGTGRMNTEAFFGQGTRLTVV.

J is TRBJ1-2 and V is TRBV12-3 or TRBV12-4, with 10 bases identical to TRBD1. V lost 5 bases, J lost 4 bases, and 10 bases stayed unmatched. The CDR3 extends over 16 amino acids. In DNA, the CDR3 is TGTGCCAGCAGTCCACGTGGGACAGGGGTAGGCTATGGCTACACCTTC. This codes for CASSPRGTGVGYGYTF.

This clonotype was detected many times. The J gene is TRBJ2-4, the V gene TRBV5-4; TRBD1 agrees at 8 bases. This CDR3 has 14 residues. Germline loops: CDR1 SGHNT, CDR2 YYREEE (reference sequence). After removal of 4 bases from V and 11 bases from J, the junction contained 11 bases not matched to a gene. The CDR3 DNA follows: TGTGCCAGCAGCGGGACAGGTCCTCAACAGGTTCAGTACTTC. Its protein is CASSGTGPQQVQYF.

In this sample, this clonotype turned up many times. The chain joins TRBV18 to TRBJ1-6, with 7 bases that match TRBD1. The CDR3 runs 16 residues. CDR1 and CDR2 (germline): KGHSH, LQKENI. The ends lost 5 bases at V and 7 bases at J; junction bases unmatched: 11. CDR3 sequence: CASSGAAGTENSPLHF. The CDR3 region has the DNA TGTGCCAGCTCAGGGGCTGCCGGGACAGAAAATTCACCCCTCCACTTT.

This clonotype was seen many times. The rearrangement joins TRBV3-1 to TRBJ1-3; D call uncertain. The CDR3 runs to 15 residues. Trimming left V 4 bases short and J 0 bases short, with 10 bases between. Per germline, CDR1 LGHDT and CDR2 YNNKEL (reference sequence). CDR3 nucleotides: TGTGCCAGCAGCCCTTCCTGGAACTCTGGAAACACCATATATTTT. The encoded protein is CASSPSWNSGNTIYF.

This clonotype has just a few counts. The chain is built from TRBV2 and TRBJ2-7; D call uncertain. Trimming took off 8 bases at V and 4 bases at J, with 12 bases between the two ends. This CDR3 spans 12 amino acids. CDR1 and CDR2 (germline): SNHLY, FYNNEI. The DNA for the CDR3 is TGTGCCAGCGGGCCGAGGCGGTACGAGCAGTACTTC. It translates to CASGPRRYEQYF.

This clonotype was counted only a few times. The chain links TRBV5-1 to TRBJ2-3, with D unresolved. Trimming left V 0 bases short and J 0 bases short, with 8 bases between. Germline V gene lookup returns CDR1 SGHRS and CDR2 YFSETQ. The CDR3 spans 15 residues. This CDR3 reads CASSLEGPSTDTQYF. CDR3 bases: TGCGCCAGCAGCTTGGAGGGCCCGAGCACAGATACGCAGTATTTT.

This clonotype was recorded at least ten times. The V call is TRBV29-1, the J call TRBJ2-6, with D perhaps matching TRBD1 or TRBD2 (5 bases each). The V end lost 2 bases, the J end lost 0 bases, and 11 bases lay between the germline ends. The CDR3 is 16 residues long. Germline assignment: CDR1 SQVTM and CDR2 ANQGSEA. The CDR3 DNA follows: TGCAGCGTTGAATTGGGACCACACTCTGGGGCCAACGTCCTGACTTTC. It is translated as CSVELGPHSGANVLTF.

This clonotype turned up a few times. CDR3 in amino acids: CASSVGDGSYEQYF. The CDR3, as DNA: TGTGCCAGCAGTGTTGGGGATGGCTCCTACGAGCAGTACTTC. This chain uses TRBV2 with TRBJ2-7; D uncertain. Germline values: CDR1 SNHLY, CDR2 FYNNEI. Trimming stripped 4 bases from V and 0 bases from J, with 10 bases between. This CDR3 has 14 amino acids.

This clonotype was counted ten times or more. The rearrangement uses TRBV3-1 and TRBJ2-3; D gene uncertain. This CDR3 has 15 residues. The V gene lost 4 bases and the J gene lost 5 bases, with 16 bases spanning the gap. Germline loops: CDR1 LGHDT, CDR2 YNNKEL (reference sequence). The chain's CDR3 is CASSPRKRTGDTQYF. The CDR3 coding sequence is TGTGCCAGCAGCCCGAGGAAACGAACGGGAGATACGCAGTATTTT.

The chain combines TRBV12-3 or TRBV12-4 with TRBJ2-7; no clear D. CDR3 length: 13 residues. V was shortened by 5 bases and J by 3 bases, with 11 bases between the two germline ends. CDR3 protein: CASSVAVSYEQYF. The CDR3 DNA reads TGTGCCAGCAGTGTTGCCGTTAGCTACGAGCAGTACTTC.

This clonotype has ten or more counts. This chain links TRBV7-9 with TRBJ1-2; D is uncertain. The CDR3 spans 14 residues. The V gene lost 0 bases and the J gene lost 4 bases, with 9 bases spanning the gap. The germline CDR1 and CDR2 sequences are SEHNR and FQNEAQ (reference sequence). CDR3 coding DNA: TGTGCCAGCAGCTTAGCCGGGGTCAGCTATGGCTACACCTTC. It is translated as CASSLAGVSYGYTF.

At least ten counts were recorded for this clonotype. Here the CDR3 DNA reads TGTGCCAGCAGCTGGGGACTAGCTGGGGAGACCCAGTACTTC. It yields the protein CASSWGLAGETQYF. V usage is TRBV5-6 and J usage is TRBJ2-5; 9 nucleotides match TRBD2. The CDR3 is 14 amino acids. In germline, CDR1 is SGHDT, CDR2 YYEEEE. J lost 5 bases, V lost 3 bases, and 5 bases had no gene match.

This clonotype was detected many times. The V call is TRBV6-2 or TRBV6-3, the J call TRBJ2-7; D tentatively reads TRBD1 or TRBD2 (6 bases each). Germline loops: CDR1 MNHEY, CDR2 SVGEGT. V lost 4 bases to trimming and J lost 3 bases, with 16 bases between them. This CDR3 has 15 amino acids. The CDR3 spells CASSSPGGGNYEQYF. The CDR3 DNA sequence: TGTGCCAGCAGTTCCCCTGGGGGCGGGAACTACGAGCAGTACTTC.

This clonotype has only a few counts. CDR3 sequence reads: CSAMHPWGNQPQHF. The CDR3, as DNA: TGCAGTGCTATGCACCCGTGGGGCAATCAGCCCCAGCATTTT. J is TRBJ1-5 and V is TRBV20-1; D remains unclear. V shed 4 bases and J shed 2 bases, with 12 bases lying between them. The CDR3 runs to 14 residues. The germline gives CDR1 DFQATT, CDR2 SNEGSKA (reference sequence).

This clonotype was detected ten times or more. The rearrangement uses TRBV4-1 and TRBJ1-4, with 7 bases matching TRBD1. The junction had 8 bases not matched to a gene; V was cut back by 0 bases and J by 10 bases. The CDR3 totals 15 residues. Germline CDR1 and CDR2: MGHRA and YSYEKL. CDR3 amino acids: CASSQDRQGIRKLFF. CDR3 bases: TGCGCCAGCAGCCAAGATCGACAGGGAATCAGAAAACTGTTTTTT.

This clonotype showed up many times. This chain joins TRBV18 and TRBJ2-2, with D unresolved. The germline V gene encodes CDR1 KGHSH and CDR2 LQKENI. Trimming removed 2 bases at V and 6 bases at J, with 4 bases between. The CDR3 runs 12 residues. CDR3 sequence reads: CASSPSPGELFF. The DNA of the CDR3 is TGTGCCAGCTCACCATCTCCCGGGGAGCTGTTTTTT. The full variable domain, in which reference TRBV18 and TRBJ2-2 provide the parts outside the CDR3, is NAGVMQNPRHLVRRRGQEARLRCSPMKGHSHVYWYRQLPEEGLKFMVYLQKENIIDESGMPKERFSAEFPKEGPSILRIQQVVRGDSAAYFCASSPSPGELFFGEGSRLTVL.